This T cell receptor beta chain comes out of a study of long-term antiretroviral therapy in people with HIV. Broader study findings: The study collected blood between about 2003 and 2017, possibly under older ART regimens.

Participants who had HIV were, without exception, treated in the United States. The assay, immunoSEQ v3.0, was run at survey level. Sequencing used immunoSEQ multiplex PCR; TCRdb keeps in-frame clones, though not all of them. This sample has 25,000 to 30,000 clones; around 83% occur once, and the top ten carry 4% to 5.5%. Germline V gene data show CDR1 as SGHRS and CDR2 as YFSETQ. The CDR3 spans 17 residues. V was pared by 1 base and J by 0 bases, with 9 bases of the junction left unmatched. Remarks on this clone: Its antigen is not known.

The receptor's source is a man between 35 and 55 years old with HIV. The chain couples TRBV5-1 to TRBJ1-1; the match to TRBD1 covers 7 bases. The sequencing used unsorted PBMCs, collected approximately 2.6 years after starting antiretroviral therapy. CDR3 in DNA: TGCGCCAGCAGCTTGTACAGGGGCGAGGGGATGAACACTGAAGCTTTCTTT. It translates to CASSLYRGEGMNTEAFF.